The source of this T cell receptor beta chain is a study of blood T cells in healthy people across ages. Study at large: Using template switching, researchers captured about one barcoded beta molecule for each two T cells.

CDR1 is LNHNV, CDR2 YYDKDF, per germline (reference sequence). The CDR3 is 16 residues long. V was pared by 0 bases and J by 2 bases, with 5 bases of the junction left unmatched. This clonotype has only a few counts. Its matching antigen is unknown. The study, taken as a whole, reports: Donors of long life had a larger count of naive CD4+ cells and greater diversity than aged donors. Using unsorted PBMCs precluded a conclusive naive versus antigen-experienced comparison.

Primed by a sample-barcoded 5' primer and a J-beta primer mix, a second PCR proceeded for roughly 7 to 12 cycles. TCRdb re-analysed the 5' RACE reads in MiXCR, keeping a single row per CDR3 protein. The sample has under 2 million distinct CDR3 sequences; 34% are singletons. Input material: blood. This chain uses TRBV15 with TRBJ2-7; 9 nucleotides match TRBD1. The TCR was taken from a woman between 25 and 40 years old in good health. The CDR3 reads CATSRDTGQGTYEQYF. CDR3 in DNA: TGTGCCACCAGCAGAGACACGGGACAGGGTACCTACGAGCAGTACTTC.